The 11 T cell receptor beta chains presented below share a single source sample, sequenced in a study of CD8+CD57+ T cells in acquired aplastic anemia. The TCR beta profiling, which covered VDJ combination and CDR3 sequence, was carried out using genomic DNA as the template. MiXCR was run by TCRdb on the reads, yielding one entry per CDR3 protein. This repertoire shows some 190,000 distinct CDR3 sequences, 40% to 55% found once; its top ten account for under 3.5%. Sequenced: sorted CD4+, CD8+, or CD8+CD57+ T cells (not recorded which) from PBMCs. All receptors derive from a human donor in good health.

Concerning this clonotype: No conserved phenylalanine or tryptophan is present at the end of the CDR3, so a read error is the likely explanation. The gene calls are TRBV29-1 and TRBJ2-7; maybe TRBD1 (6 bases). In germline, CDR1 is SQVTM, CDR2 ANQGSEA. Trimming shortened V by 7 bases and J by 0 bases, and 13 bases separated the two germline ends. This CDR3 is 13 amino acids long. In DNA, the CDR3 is TGCAGCGCGATCAGGGGCAGCTCCTACGAGCAGTACCTC. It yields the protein CSAIRGSSYEQYL.

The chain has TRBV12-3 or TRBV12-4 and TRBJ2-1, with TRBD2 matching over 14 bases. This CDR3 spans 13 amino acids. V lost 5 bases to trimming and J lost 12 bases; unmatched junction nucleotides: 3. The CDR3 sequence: CASSRTSGRRQFF. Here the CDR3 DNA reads TGTGCCAGCAGTAGGACTAGCGGGAGGAGGCAGTTCTTC.

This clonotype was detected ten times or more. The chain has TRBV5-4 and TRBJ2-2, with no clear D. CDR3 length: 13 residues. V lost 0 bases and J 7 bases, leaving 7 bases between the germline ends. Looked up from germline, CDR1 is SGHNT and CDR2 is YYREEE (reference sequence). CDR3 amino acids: CASSLVQNGELFF. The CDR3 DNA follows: TGTGCCAGCAGCTTGGTACAGAACGGGGAGCTGTTTTTT.

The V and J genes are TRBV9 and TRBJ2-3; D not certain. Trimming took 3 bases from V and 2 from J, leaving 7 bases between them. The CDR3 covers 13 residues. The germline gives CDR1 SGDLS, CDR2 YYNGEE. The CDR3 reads CASSGYYTDTQYF. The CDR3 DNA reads TGTGCCAGCAGCGGATACTACACAGATACGCAGTATTTT. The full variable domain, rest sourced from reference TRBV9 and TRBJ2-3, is DSGVTQTPKHLITATGQRVTLRCSPRSGDLSVYWYQQSLDQGLQFLIQYYNGEERAKGNILERFSAQQFPDLHSELNLSSLELGDSALYFCASSGYYTDTQYFGPGTRLTVL.

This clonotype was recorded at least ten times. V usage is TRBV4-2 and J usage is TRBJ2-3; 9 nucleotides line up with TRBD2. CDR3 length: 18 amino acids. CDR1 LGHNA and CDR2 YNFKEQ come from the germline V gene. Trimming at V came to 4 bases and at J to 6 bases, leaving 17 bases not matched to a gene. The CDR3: CASSPKTGAGGPGDTQYF. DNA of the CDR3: TGTGCCAGCAGCCCGAAGACGGGGGCGGGAGGGCCAGGGGATACGCAGTATTTT.

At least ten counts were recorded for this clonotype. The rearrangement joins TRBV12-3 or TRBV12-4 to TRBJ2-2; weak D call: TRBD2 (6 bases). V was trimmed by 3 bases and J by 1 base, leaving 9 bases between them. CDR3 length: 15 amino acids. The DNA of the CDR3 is TGTGCCAGCAGTTTCAACGGGGGGAACACCGGGGAGCTGTTTTTT. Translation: CASSFNGGNTGELFF.

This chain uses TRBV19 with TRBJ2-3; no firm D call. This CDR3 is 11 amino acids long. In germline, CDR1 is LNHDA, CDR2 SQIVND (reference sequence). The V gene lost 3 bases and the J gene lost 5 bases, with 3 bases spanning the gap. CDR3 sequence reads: CASSIGDTQYF. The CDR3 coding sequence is TGTGCCAGTAGTATTGGAGATACGCAGTATTTT. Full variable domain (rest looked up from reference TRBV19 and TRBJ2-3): DGGITQSPKYLFRKEGQNVTLSCEQNLNHDAMYWYRQDPGQGLRLIYYSQIVNDFQKGDIAEGYSVSREKKESFPLTVTSAQKNPTAFYLCASSIGDTQYFGPGTRLTVL.

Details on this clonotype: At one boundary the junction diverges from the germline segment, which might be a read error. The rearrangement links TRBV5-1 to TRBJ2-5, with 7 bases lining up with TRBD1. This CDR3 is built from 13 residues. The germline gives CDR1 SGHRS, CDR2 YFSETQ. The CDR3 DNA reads TGTGCCACTACACGACAGGGTAAGGAGACCCAGTACTTC. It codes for CATTRQGKETQYF. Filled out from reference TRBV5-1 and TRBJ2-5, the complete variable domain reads KAGVTQTPRYLIKTRGQQVTLSCSPISGHRSVSWYQQTPGQGLQFLFEYFSETQRNKGNFPGRFSGRQFSNSRSEMNVSTLELGDSALYLCATTRQGKETQYFGPGTRLLVL.

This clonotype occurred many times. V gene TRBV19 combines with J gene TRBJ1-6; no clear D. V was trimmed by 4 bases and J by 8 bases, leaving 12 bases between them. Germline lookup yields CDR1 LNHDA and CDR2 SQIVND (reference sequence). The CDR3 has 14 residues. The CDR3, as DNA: TGTGCCAGTAGTAATCCCCCATCCGATTCACCCCTCCACTTT. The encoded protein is CASSNPPSDSPLHF.

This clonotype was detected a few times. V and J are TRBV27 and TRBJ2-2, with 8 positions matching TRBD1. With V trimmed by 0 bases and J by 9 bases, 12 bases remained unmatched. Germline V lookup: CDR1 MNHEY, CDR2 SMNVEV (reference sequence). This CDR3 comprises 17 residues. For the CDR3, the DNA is TGTGCCAGCAGTTTATCACGGCAGGGGGCCAATTCCCGGGAGCTGTTTTTT. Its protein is CASSLSRQGANSRELFF.

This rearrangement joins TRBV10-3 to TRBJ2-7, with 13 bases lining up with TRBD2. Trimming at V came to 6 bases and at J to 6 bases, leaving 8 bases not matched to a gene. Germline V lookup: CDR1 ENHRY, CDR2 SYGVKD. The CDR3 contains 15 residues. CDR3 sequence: CAISERTSGGREQYF. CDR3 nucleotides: TGTGCCATCAGCGAAAGGACTAGCGGGGGTCGCGAGCAGTACTTC.